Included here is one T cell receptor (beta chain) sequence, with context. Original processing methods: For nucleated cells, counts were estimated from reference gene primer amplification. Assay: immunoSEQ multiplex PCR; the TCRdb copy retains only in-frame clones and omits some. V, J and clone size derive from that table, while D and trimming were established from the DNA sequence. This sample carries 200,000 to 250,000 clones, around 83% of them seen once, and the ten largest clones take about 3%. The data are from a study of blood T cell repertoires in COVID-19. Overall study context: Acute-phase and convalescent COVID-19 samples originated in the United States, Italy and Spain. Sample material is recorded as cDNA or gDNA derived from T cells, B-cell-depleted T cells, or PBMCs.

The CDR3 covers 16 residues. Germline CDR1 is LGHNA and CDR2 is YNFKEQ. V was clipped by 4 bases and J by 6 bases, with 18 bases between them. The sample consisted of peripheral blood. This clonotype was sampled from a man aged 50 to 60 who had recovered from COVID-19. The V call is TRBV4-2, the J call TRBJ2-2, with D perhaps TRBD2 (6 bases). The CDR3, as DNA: TGTGCCAGCAGCCCAATGGCGGGCGGGGCTGCCGGGGAGCTGTTTTTT. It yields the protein CASSPMAGGAAGELFF.